This TCR beta chain was found in a study of cytomegalovirus exposure and HLA in healthy donors. Findings and limits, study-wide: Reported results showed that the classifier diagnosed cytomegalovirus status with high specificity and sensitivity.

For this clone: Its antigen is still unknown.

Data came from immunoSEQ multiplex PCR; TCRdb stores just in-frame clones and leaves some out. The table lists about 260,000 clones, around 91% of them singletons, with around 3.1% in the top ten. V was trimmed by 3 bases and J by 7 bases, leaving 12 bases between them. Germline V CDR1 and CDR2: MNHEY, SVGAGI. The CDR3 has 13 amino acids. The source is a woman between 25 and 40 years old in good health and CMV-seronegative. This sequence joins TRBV6-5 and TRBJ1-2; no clear D gene. The sequencing input was PBMCs. CDR3 in DNA: TGTGCCAGCAGTTATTACGTCGGAGCTGGCTACACCTTC. Translated, it gives CASSYYVGAGYTF.